Shown below are 13 T cell receptor beta chains from a single sample sequenced in a study of CD8 T cells in Susac syndrome. The RNA, roughly 0.45 to 1 ug, was put through reverse transcription using random hexamers. TCRdb used MiXCR to reprocess the immunoSEQ multiplex PCR reads, holding one entry per CDR3 protein. The sample lists tens of thousands of distinct CDR3 sequences; nearly 95% were seen once. The sample comprised CD8+ T cells from PBMCs. Receptor source: a human donor in good health.

The chain joins TRBV3-1 to TRBJ2-1; the D is unclear. The CDR3 extends over 13 amino acids. Germline CDR1 is LGHDT and CDR2 is YNNKEL (reference sequence). V shed 3 bases and J shed 7 bases, with 10 bases lying between them. CDR3 DNA sequence: TGTGCCAGCAGCCAGTTGCTCGTTAATGAGCAGTTCTTC. This gives the protein CASSQLLVNEQFF.

V usage is TRBV5-1 and J usage is TRBJ2-7, with D perhaps being TRBD1 or TRBD2 (5 bases each). Trimming shortened V by 0 bases and J by 5 bases, and 15 bases separated the two germline ends. Germline lookup yields CDR1 SGHRS and CDR2 YFSETQ. CDR3 length: 15 residues. DNA of the CDR3: TGCGCCAGCAGCTTGGGGGGCGGGTCGTCTAACGAGCAGTACTTC. Translating gives CASSLGGGSSNEQYF.

The chain has TRBV27 and TRBJ1-1; maybe TRBD1 (5 bases). V was pared by 2 bases and J by 3 bases, with 10 bases between. CDR3 length: 14 residues. CDR1 MNHEY and CDR2 SMNVEV come from the germline V gene (reference sequence). CDR3 DNA: TGTGCCAGCAGTTTACCAGGGCTAGACACTGAAGCTTTCTTT. It encodes CASSLPGLDTEAFF.

Regarding this clonotype: It is likely a read error, because the conserved phenylalanine at the end of the CDR3 is missing. The rearrangement joins TRBV20-1 to TRBJ2-7; 10 nucleotides match TRBD2. In germline, CDR1 is DFQATT, CDR2 SNEGSKA (reference sequence). The trim removed 5 bases at V and 1 base at J, leaving 5 bases unmatched. This CDR3 is built from 14 residues. The CDR3 DNA is TGCAGTGCTGTTTCTAGCGGGAGTTCCTACGAGCAGTACCTC. Translation: CSAVSSGSSYEQYL.

This clonotype was detected a few times. This chain joins TRBV5-1 and TRBJ2-1; TRBD1 might be the D (6 bases). This CDR3 spans 19 amino acids. Germline V gene data show CDR1 as SGHRS and CDR2 as YFSETQ. V was trimmed by 4 bases and J by 0 bases, leaving 23 bases between them. Here the CDR3 DNA reads TGCGCCAGCAGCCCGGAGATGACAGGCTTGAGAATCTCCTACAATGAGCAGTTCTTC. Encoded protein: CASSPEMTGLRISYNEQFF.

This chain connects TRBV23-1 to TRBJ1-1; weak D call: TRBD1 (6 bases). TRBV23-1 is an ORF for which the function is uncertain. This CDR3 has 18 amino acids. Deletions cut 5 bases from V and 0 bases from J, with 22 bases between. The CDR3 sequence: CASSYPAVYWDMNTEAFF. In DNA form, the CDR3 reads TGCGCCAGCAGTTATCCCGCCGTCTACTGGGACATGAACACTGAAGCTTTCTTT.

CDR3 amino acids: CAISDERRTNEKLFF. DNA of the CDR3: TGTGCCATCAGTGACGAGAGGCGCACTAATGAAAAACTGTTTTTT. The J gene is TRBJ1-4, the V gene TRBV10-3; D uncertain. This CDR3 spans 15 amino acids. CDR1 ENHRY and CDR2 SYGVKD come from the germline V gene. Trimming took 3 bases from V and 2 from J, leaving 10 bases between them.

The rearrangement links TRBV23-1 to TRBJ2-7; D gene ambiguous. TRBV23-1 qualifies as an ORF whose function is uncertain. V lost 3 bases to trimming and J lost 4 bases, with 16 bases between them. The CDR3 contains 15 residues. The CDR3 reads CASSQDRRTFYEQYF. CDR3 nucleotide sequence: TGCGCCAGCAGTCAGGATCGGCGGACCTTTTACGAGCAGTACTTC.

The chain couples TRBV4-1 to TRBJ2-7; weak D call: TRBD1 (5 bases). The CDR3 contains 17 residues. V was shortened by 0 bases and J by 2 bases, with 17 bases between the two germline ends. Per germline, CDR1 MGHRA and CDR2 YSYEKL. CDR3 region: CASSQDYRGLHPYEQYF. CDR3 nucleotides: TGCGCCAGCAGCCAAGATTATAGGGGCTTGCATCCCTACGAGCAGTACTTC.

This chain connects TRBV6-5 to TRBJ2-3, with D hard to call. This CDR3 region has 17 residues. From germline, CDR1 is MNHEY and CDR2 SVGAGI. V dropped 3 bases and J dropped 3 bases, with 19 bases sitting between them. For the CDR3, the DNA is TGTGCCAGCAGTTATTTTCTAGGCTGGGATTCGACAGATACGCAGTATTTT. The encoded protein is CASSYFLGWDSTDTQYF.

J is TRBJ2-1 and V is TRBV30; D uncertain. The CDR3 is 11 residues long. Between the trimmed V and J ends, which lost 4 bases and 7 bases, there was a span of 8 bases. Per germline, CDR1 GTSNPN and CDR2 SVGIG (reference sequence). CDR3 in amino acids: CAWTTMNEQFF. The CDR3 region has the DNA TGTGCCTGGACCACTATGAATGAGCAGTTCTTC. Using reference TRBV30 and TRBJ2-1 for the parts outside the CDR3, the full variable domain is SQTIHQWPATLVQPVGSPLSLECTVEGTSNPNLYWYRQAAGRGLQLLFYSVGIGQISSEVPQNLSASRPQDRQFILSSKKLLLSDSGFYLCAWTTMNEQFFGPGTRLTVL.

This chain uses TRBV11-3 with TRBJ1-1, with no clear D. The CDR3 consists of 12 residues. Germline CDR1 and CDR2: SGHNT and YENEEA. The ends were cut back, 1 base at V and 3 bases at J, with 3 bases in the middle. The CDR3 coding sequence is TGTGCCAGCAGCTTAGGTCACACTGAAGCTTTCTTT. The encoded protein is CASSLGHTEAFF.

The chain is built from TRBV14 and TRBJ1-1; 8 nucleotides line up with TRBD1. Per germline, CDR1 SGHDN and CDR2 FVKESK. The CDR3 covers 15 residues. Trimming removed 1 base from V and 7 bases from J; junction bases left unmatched: 8. CDR3 nucleotide sequence: TGTGCCAGCAGCCAAGGGACAGGGAGTTGGCGTGAAGCTTTCTTT. The encoded protein is CASSQGTGSWREAFF.